The entry below describes one TCR beta chain. Germline V gene lookup returns CDR1 SGDLS and CDR2 YYNGEE. The length of the CDR3 is 15 residues. V shed 4 bases, J shed 3 bases, and the junction held 8 bases outside the gene matches. The repertoire was sequenced with immunoSEQ multiplex PCR; TCRdb's copy has only in-frame clones and lacks some. The data hold 90,000 to 120,000 clones, with around 90% observed a single time. This sample was taken from a study of T cell changes during pregnancy in multiple sclerosis. The material was peripheral blood, obtained in the third trimester of pregnancy. The origin of this receptor is a female donor in good health, enrolled as a control in a pregnancy study. The chain has TRBV9 and TRBJ1-1; 8 nucleotides match TRBD1. CDR3 residues: CASSTTGGSDTEAFF. Here the CDR3 DNA reads TGTGCCAGCAGCACAACAGGGGGATCGGACACTGAAGCTTTCTTT. The whole variable domain, filled in from reference TRBV9 and TRBJ1-1, reads DSGVTQTPKHLITATGQRVTLRCSPRSGDLSVYWYQQSLDQGLQFLIQYYNGEERAKGNILERFSAQQFPDLHSELNLSSLELGDSALYFCASSTTGGSDTEAFFGQGTRLTVV.